This TCR beta chain came from a study of metastatic and nonmetastatic thyroid tumors. Study-wide background: Thyroid patients, malignant and benign, had repertoires compared across blood and tumor or nodule tissue.

Study processing details: For papillary thyroid cancer, a distant-metastasis classifier was constructed from CDR3 differences observed across clinicopathological groups. MiXCR was used by TCRdb to re-call the PCR reads. The V and J calls reflect TCRdb's pipeline rather than the authors' work. The sample includes about 41,000 clones, 28% of them seen just once. Every patient was untreated before thyroid surgery. This clone was detected ten times or more. The target antigen is unknown. CDR1 SGHRS and CDR2 YFSETQ come from the germline V gene. V dropped 0 bases and J dropped 0 bases, with 13 bases sitting between them. The CDR3 consists of 17 residues. Study conclusions and caveats: A significant increase in TCR beta diversity was reportedly seen in malignant thyroid tumors relative to benign nodules, in blood and tumor.

The source is a male donor with papillary thyroid cancer or a benign thyroid nodule (not recorded which). Some clones in this sample may be carry-over from other donors' samples. The genes are TRBV5-1 and TRBJ1-5; weak D call: TRBD1 (5 bases). The material sequenced was blood. The chain's CDR3 is CASSLAPRASSNQPQHF. DNA of the CDR3: TGCGCCAGCAGCTTGGCCCCCAGGGCATCTAGCAATCAGCCCCAGCATTTT.